A selection of T cell receptor beta chains follows, all from one sample in a study of blood T cell repertoires in COVID-19. The table came from immunoSEQ multiplex PCR; TCRdb's copy has only in-frame clones and leaves some out. The table records about 200,000 clones, 89% of them present only once. The sequencing sample was made of PBMCs or T cells enriched from blood (not recorded which). The receptors originated from a woman under 30 who had recovered from COVID-19. The CDR3 runs from the conserved cysteine through the conserved F or W. Each record gives: clone size, D gene, J gene, V gene, CDR3 protein, CDR3 DNA. The D gene is left open where the match is weak. For some rows the clone size is stated as once, few or many, or as a class when expanded; others skip it.

>NA|NA|TRBJ1-5|TRBV7-3
CASSSPRNSNQPQHF
TGTGCCAGCAGCTCCCCGCGTAATAGCAATCAGCCCCAGCATTTT
>NA|NA|TRBJ2-2|TRBV6-5
CASSYSLGATGELFF
TGTGCCAGCAGTTACTCGCTGGGGGCCACCGGGGAGCTGTTTTTT
>NA|TRBD1|TRBJ1-1|TRBV5-1
CASSFYRDRPFEAFF
TGCGCCAGCAGCTTTTATCGGGACAGGCCATTCGAAGCTTTCTTT
>few|TRBD1|TRBJ1-2|TRBV28
CASSSSSKQGGGYTF
TGTGCCAGCAGTTCGTCTTCTAAGCAGGGGGGTGGCTACACCTTC
>once|NA|TRBJ2-5|TRBV18
CASSPSRQETQYF
TGTGCCAGCTCACCGTCCCGTCAAGAGACCCAGTACTTC
>many|TRBD2|TRBJ2-7|TRBV6-5
CASRWGGVGSSYEQYF
TGTGCCAGCCGTTGGGGGGGAGTTGGGTCCTCCTACGAGCAGTACTTC
>NA|NA|TRBJ2-3|TRBV27
CASESATATQYF
TGTGCCAGCGAGTCGGCTACAGCTACGCAGTATTTT
>NA|TRBD2|TRBJ2-1|TRBV15
CATSRDRGLAGGKQFF
TGTGCCACCAGCAGAGATCGCGGACTAGCGGGGGGGAAGCAGTTCTTC
>NA|NA|TRBJ1-2|TRBV28
CASSLRSPIYGYTF
TGTGCCAGCAGTTTACGGTCCCCAATCTATGGCTACACCTTC
>NA|TRBD1|TRBJ2-2|TRBV2
CASSYEQGPTGELFF
TGTGCCAGCAGTTATGAACAGGGGCCCACCGGGGAGCTGTTTTTT
>NA|TRBD1|TRBJ1-2|TRBV7-9
CASSLGQGDGYTF
TGTGCCAGCAGCCTGGGACAGGGAGATGGCTACACCTTC
>few|NA|TRBJ2-5|TRBV12-3/TRBV12-4
CASSRETQYF
TGTGCCAGCAGCCGAGAGACCCAGTACTTC
>NA|NA|TRBJ1-1|TRBV19
CASSITQGPEAFF
TGTGCCAGTAGTATTACCCAGGGCCCTGAAGCTTTCTTT
>NA|TRBD2|TRBJ2-1|TRBV7-9
CASSFSGGAIGSYNEQFF
TGTGCCAGCAGCTTTAGCGGGGGGGCAATAGGGTCCTACAATGAGCAGTTCTTC
>NA|NA|TRBJ1-4|TRBV30
CAWSQGEKLFF
TGTGCCTGGAGCCAGGGGGAAAAACTGTTTTTT
>NA|TRBD2|TRBJ2-3|TRBV10-1
CASSDPSGGGDTQYF
TGCGCCAGCAGTGACCCTAGCGGGGGGGGAGATACGCAGTATTTT
>NA|NA|TRBJ1-1|TRBV29-1
CSVEDRRDTEAFF
TGCAGCGTTGAAGACAGGAGGGACACTGAAGCTTTCTTT
>few|NA|TRBJ2-2|TRBV9
CASSVDLGVRSPGELFF
TGTGCCAGCAGCGTAGACCTAGGTGTTCGAAGTCCCGGGGAGCTGTTTTTT
>NA|TRBD1|TRBJ2-1|TRBV11-2
CASSLGTGGFFYNEQFF
TGTGCCAGCAGCTTGGGGACAGGGGGATTCTTCTACAATGAGCAGTTCTTC
>NA|NA|TRBJ1-3|TRBV6-1
CASSEVRGTSSSGNTIYF
TGTGCCAGCAGTGAGGTGCGGGGGACTTCGAGCTCTGGAAACACCATATATTTT
>NA|NA|TRBJ1-4|TRBV2
CASRSRGNEKLFF
TGTGCCAGCAGGTCCCGGGGTAATGAAAAACTGTTTTTT
>NA|NA|TRBJ1-2|TRBV24-1
CATSDSGSPPNYGYTF
TGTGCCACCAGTGATTCAGGGTCTCCTCCTAACTATGGCTACACCTTC
>once|TRBD1|TRBJ1-1|TRBV30
CASEWTGVGEAFF
TGTGCCTCAGAATGGACAGGGGTTGGTGAAGCTTTCTTT
>NA|NA|TRBJ2-3|TRBV28
CASSFLGVGGRSTDTQYF
TGTGCCAGCAGTTTCCTAGGCGTCGGGGGGCGAAGCACAGATACGCAGTATTTT
>NA|TRBD1|TRBJ2-1|TRBV7-9
CASSPTRAGGHNEQFF
TGTGCCAGCAGCCCCACGAGGGCAGGGGGCCACAATGAGCAGTTCTTC
>NA|NA|TRBJ2-3|TRBV7-9
CASSLGLAATQYF
TGTGCCAGCAGCTTAGGGTTGGCGGCGACGCAGTATTTT
>NA|TRBD1|TRBJ1-5|TRBV2
CASSADRNQPQHF
TGTGCCAGCAGTGCGGACAGGAATCAGCCCCAGCATTTT
>NA|NA|TRBJ1-1|TRBV4-1
CASKGVEAFF
TGCGCCAGCAAGGGAGTTGAAGCTTTCTTT
>NA|TRBD1|TRBJ1-2|TRBV19
CASTTPWTGENGYTF
TGTGCCAGTACCACTCCGTGGACAGGGGAAAATGGCTACACCTTC
>NA|NA|TRBJ2-5|TRBV30
CAWNRGETQYF
TGTGCCTGGAATCGGGGGGAGACCCAGTACTTC
>NA|NA|TRBJ2-7|TRBV7-2
CASSLLPQSAQYF
TGTGCCAGCAGCTTACTCCCACAGTCTGCGCAGTACTTC
>NA|TRBD2|TRBJ2-3|TRBV11-3
CASSLAGGPTDTQYF
TGTGCCAGCAGCTTAGCGGGGGGGCCTACAGATACGCAGTATTTT
>NA|NA|TRBJ1-3|TRBV11-2
CASSVGQGNTIYF
TGTGCCAGCAGTGTTGGACAGGGAAACACCATATATTTT
>NA|NA|TRBJ2-2|TRBV5-1
CASRLGGNTGELFF
TGCGCCAGCAGGCTCGGGGGTAATACCGGGGAGCTGTTTTTT
>NA|NA|TRBJ1-4|TRBV27
CASRSGQFNEKLFF
TGTGCCAGCAGATCCGGACAGTTTAATGAAAAACTGTTTTTT
>NA|NA|TRBJ1-2|TRBV6-5
CASSYTVGLDGYTF
TGTGCCAGCAGTTACACGGTGGGACTGGATGGCTACACCTTC
>NA|NA|TRBJ2-2|TRBV5-4
CASSLGAAQGNTGELFF
TGTGCCAGCAGCTTGGGGGCAGCCCAGGGTAACACCGGGGAGCTGTTTTTT
>few|TRBD1|TRBJ2-1|TRBV24-1
CATREGQDGSYNEQFF
TGTGCCACCAGGGAGGGACAGGACGGTTCCTACAATGAGCAGTTCTTC
>NA|TRBD1|TRBJ2-2|TRBV5-1
CASTLRTGEGTGELFF
TGCGCCAGCACCCTTCGGACAGGGGAGGGCACCGGGGAGCTGTTTTTT
>NA|NA|TRBJ1-5|TRBV7-2
CASSSSHREIQPQHF
TGTGCCAGCAGCTCGTCCCACAGGGAAATCCAGCCCCAGCATTTT
>NA|NA|TRBJ2-3|TRBV5-1
CASSLGLRGSTDTQYF
TGCGCCAGCAGCTTGGGCCTACGCGGTAGCACAGATACGCAGTATTTT
>NA|TRBD1|TRBJ1-2|TRBV5-4
CASSSTDREATLRGYTF
TGTGCCAGCAGCTCAACGGACAGGGAAGCAACTTTACGAGGCTACACCTTC
>NA|NA|TRBJ2-5|TRBV6-5
CASMGRYQETQYF
TGTGCCAGCATGGGCAGGTACCAAGAGACCCAGTACTTC
>NA|TRBD1|TRBJ1-1|TRBV18
CASSHGQGFTEAFF
TGTGCCAGCTCACACGGACAGGGGTTTACTGAAGCTTTCTTT
>NA|TRBD2|TRBJ2-3|TRBV2
CASSLAGGITDTQYF
TGTGCCAGCAGCCTCGCGGGGGGAATAACAGATACGCAGTATTTT
>once|NA|TRBJ1-1|TRBV2
CASTMTEGGTEAFF
TGTGCCAGCACCATGACGGAGGGGGGGACTGAAGCTTTCTTT